The clone carrying this TCR beta chain has only a few counts. MiXCR, run by TCRdb on the 5' RACE reads, gives a single entry per CDR3 protein. This table holds over 200,000 distinct CDR3 sequences, around 10% found once. This specimen comes from a study of identical twins. The germline V gene has CDR1 SGDLS and CDR2 YYNGEE. Trimming at V came to 4 bases and at J to 8 bases, leaving 5 bases not matched to a gene. The CDR3 spans 15 residues. The chain uses TRBV9 and TRBJ2-1, with TRBD2 matching over 14 bases. Specimen: memory (CD45RO+) T cells sorted from blood. The TCR comes from a woman aged 18-29 years in good health. CDR3 DNA: TGTGCCAGCAGCACAGGGACTAGCGGGAGCTATGAGCAGTTCTTC. As protein: CASSTGTSGSYEQFF.